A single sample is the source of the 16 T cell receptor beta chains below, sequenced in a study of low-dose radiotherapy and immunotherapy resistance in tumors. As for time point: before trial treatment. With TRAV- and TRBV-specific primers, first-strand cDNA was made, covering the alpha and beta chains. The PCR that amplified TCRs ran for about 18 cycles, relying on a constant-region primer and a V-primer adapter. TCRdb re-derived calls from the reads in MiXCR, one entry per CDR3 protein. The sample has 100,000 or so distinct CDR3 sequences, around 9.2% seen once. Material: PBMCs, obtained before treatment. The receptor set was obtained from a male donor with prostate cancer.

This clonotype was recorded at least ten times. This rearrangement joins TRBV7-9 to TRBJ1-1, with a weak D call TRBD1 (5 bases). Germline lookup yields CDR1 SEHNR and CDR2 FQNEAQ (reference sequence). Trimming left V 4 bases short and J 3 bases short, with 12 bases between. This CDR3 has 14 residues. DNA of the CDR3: TGTGCCAGCAGCTCGTCCGGGACTCACACTGAAGCTTTCTTT. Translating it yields CASSSSGTHTEAFF. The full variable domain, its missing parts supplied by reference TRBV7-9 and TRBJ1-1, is DTGVSQNPRHKITKRGQNVTFRCDPISEHNRLYWYRQTLGQGPEFLTYFQNEAQLEKSRLLSDRFSAERPKGSFSTLEIQRTEQGDSAMYLCASSSSGTHTEAFFGQGTRLTVV.

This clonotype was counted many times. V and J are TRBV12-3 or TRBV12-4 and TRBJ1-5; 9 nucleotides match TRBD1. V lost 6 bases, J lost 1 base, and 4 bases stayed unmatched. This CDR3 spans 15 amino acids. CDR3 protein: CASRDTGGSNQPQHF. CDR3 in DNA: TGTGCCAGCAGGGACACAGGGGGCAGCAATCAGCCCCAGCATTTT.

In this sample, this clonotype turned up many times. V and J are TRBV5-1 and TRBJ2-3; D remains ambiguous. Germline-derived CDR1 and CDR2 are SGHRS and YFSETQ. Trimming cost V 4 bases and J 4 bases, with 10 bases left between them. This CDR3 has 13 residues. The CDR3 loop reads CASSTGYADTQYF. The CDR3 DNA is TGCGCCAGCAGCACCGGATATGCAGATACGCAGTATTTT.

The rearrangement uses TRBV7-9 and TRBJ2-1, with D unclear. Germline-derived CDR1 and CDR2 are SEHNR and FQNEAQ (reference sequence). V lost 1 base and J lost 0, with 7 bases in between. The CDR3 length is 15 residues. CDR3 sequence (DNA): TGTGCCAGCAGCTTAGTCCGAAGCTCCTACAATGAGCAGTTCTTC. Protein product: CASSLVRSSYNEQFF.

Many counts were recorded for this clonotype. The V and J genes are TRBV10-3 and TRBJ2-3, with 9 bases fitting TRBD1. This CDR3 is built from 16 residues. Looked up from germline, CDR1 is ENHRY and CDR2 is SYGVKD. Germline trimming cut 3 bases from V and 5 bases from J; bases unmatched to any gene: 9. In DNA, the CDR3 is TGTGCCATCAGTGATCCAGGGGACAGGGTAGGAGATACGCAGTATTTT. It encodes CAISDPGDRVGDTQYF.

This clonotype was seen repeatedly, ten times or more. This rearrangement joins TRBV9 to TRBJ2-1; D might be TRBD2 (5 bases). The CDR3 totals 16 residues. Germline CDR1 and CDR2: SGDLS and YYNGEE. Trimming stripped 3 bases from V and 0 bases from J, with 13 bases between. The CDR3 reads CASSALLGSSYNEQFF. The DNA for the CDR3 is TGTGCCAGCAGCGCCCTACTGGGGAGCTCCTACAATGAGCAGTTCTTC.

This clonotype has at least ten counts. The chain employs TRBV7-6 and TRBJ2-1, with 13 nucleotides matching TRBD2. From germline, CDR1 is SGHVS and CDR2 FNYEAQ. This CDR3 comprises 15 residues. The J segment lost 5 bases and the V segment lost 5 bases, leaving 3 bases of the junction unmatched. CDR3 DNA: TGTGCCAGCAGCACGGGACTAGCGGGACACAATGAGCAGTTCTTC. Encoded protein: CASSTGLAGHNEQFF.

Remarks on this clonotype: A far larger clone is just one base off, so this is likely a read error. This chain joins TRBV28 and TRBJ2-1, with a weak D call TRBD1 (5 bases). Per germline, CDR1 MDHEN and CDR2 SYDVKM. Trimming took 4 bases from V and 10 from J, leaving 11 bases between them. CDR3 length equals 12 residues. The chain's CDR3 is CASSWGTSEQFF. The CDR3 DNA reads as TGTGCCAGCAGTTGGGGCACTTCGGAGCAGTTCTTC.

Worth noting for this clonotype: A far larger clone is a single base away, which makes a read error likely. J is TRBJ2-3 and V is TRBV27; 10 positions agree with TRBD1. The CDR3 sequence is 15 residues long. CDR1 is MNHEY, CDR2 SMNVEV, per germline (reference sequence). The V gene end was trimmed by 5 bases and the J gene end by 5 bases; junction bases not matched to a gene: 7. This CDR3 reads CASSVDRGHGDTQYF. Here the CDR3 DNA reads TGTGCCAGCAGTGTCGACAGGGGGCATGGAGATACGCAGTATTTT.

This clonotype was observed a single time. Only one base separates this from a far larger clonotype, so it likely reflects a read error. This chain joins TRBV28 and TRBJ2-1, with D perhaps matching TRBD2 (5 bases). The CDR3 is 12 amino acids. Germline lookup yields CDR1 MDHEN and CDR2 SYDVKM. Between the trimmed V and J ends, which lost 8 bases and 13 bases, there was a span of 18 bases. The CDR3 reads CASLGLAETQFF. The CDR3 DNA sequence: TGTGCCAGCCTCGGCCTAGCAGAGACCCAGTTCTTC.

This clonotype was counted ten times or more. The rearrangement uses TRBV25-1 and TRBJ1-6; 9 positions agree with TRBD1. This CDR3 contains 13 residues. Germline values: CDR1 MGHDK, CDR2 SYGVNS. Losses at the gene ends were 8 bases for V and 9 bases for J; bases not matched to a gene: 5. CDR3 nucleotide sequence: TGTGCCAGCCAGGGACAGGGTACTTCACCCCTCCACTTT. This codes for CASQGQGTSPLHF. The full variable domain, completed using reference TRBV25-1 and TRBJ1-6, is EADIYQTPRYLVIGTGKKITLECSQTMGHDKMYWYQQDPGMELHLIHYSYGVNSTEKGDLSSESTVSRIRTEHFPLTLESARPSHTSQYLCASQGQGTSPLHFGNGTRLTVT.

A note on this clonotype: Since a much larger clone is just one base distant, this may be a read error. CDR3 sequence reads: CANSQSSGQTPNYGYTF. The CDR3 DNA is TGCGCCAACAGCCAGAGCTCGGGACAGACCCCTAACTATGGCTACACCTTC. V and J are TRBV9 and TRBJ1-2; TRBD1 aligns across 7 bases. The CDR3 length is 17 residues. Germline V gives CDR1 SGDLS, CDR2 YYNGEE.

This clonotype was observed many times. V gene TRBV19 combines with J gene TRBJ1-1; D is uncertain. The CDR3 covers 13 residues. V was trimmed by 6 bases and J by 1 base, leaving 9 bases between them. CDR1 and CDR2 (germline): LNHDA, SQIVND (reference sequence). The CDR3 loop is CASSSNGNTEAFF. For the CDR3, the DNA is TGTGCCAGTAGCTCGAATGGGAACACTGAAGCTTTCTTT.

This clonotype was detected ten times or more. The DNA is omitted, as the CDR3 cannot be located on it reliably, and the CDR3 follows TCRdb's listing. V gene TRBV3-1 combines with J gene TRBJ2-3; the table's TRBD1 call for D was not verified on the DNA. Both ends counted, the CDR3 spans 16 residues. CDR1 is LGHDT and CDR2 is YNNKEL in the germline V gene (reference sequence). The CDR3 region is CASSYTFDRYTDTQYF.

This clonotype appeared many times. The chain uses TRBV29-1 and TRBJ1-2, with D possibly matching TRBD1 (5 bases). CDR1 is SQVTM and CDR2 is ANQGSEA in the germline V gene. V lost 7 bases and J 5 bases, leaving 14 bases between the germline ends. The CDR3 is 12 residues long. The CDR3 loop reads CSAWDAGYGYTF. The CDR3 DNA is TGCAGCGCCTGGGACGCAGGATATGGCTACACCTTC.

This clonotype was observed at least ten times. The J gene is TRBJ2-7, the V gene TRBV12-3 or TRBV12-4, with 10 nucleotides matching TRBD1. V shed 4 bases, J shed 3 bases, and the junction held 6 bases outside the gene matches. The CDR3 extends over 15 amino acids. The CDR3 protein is CASSSTGTGDYEQYF. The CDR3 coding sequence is TGTGCCAGCAGTTCGACCGGGACAGGGGACTACGAGCAGTACTTC.